This entry lists 13 T cell receptor beta chains sequenced from one sample in a study of blood T cell repertoires in COVID-19 (TCRdb year 2020). Library preparation used the immunoSEQ multiplex PCR assay. What TCRdb holds here is the immuneACCESS table cut down to in-frame rearrangements. Part of the clones is not present; checked against another copy, under half of the missing clones reflect an unresolved V gene, and the others are unexplained. A total of hundreds of thousands of clones appear in this sample, about 73% of them only once. The leading ten clones occupy 3.3% of the sample. The sequenced sample consisted of peripheral blood. The receptor source for this set is an elderly woman with acute or convalescent COVID-19.

Only a few counts were recorded for this clone. Written as DNA, the CDR3 is TGTGCCAGCTCACCCGCCCGCGTCAATGAGCAGTTCTTC. It codes for CASSPARVNEQFF. The rearrangement links TRBV18 to TRBJ2-1; no reliable D call. CDR1 is KGHSH, CDR2 LQKENI, per germline. CDR3 length: 13 amino acids. Trimming left V 3 bases short and J 6 bases short, with 9 bases between.

This clone was seen only a few times. The chain is built from TRBV29-1 and TRBJ2-2, with a weak D call TRBD1 (6 bases). Germline V CDR1 and CDR2: SQVTM, ANQGSEA. The V end lost 7 bases, the J end lost 5 bases, and 14 bases lay between the germline ends. CDR3 length equals 13 residues. Here the CDR3 reads CSGTGLRTGELFF. The DNA of the CDR3 is TGCAGCGGTACAGGGTTACGGACCGGGGAGCTGTTTTTT.

As for this clone: Additional DNA sequences in this sample encode the identical CDR3. V gene TRBV29-1 combines with J gene TRBJ1-2; TRBD1 aligns across 8 bases. The CDR3 sequence is 13 residues long. J lost 4 bases, V lost 0 bases, and 1 base had no gene match. CDR1 and CDR2 from the germline V gene are SQVTM and ANQGSEA. The CDR3 bases are TGCAGCGTTGAAGACGGACAGGGCTATGGCTACACCTTC. Its translation: CSVEDGQGYGYTF.

The chain carries TRBV28 and TRBJ2-6; TRBD1 agrees at 8 bases. Germline assignment: CDR1 MDHEN and CDR2 SYDVKM. With 7 bases clipped from V and 0 bases from J, the junction kept 5 bases outside the gene matches. The length of the CDR3 is 16 residues. The CDR3 DNA sequence: TGTGCCAGCACAGGGGGCAGGAGCTCTGGGGCCAACGTCCTGACTTTC. The encoded protein is CASTGGRSSGANVLTF.

The chain has TRBV6-5 and TRBJ2-1, with a tentative D call TRBD2 (7 bases). The CDR3 totals 14 residues. Between the trimmed V and J ends, which lost 8 bases and 8 bases, there was a span of 19 bases. Germline V gene sequence: CDR1 MNHEY, CDR2 SVGAGI. CDR3 sequence: CASGGRGGLDEQFF. CDR3 nucleotide sequence: TGTGCCAGCGGAGGGAGGGGGGGCCTCGATGAGCAGTTCTTC.

The chain recombines TRBV6-6 with TRBJ2-7; 10 bases align to TRBD1. The CDR3 has 16 residues. Germline CDR1 and CDR2: MNHNY and SVGAGI (reference sequence). J was trimmed by 2 bases and V by 5 bases; bases with no gene match: 9. The CDR3 sequence: CASSDYSGTGAYEQYF. For the CDR3, the DNA is TGTGCCAGCAGTGACTACTCCGGGACAGGGGCCTACGAGCAGTACTTC.

There are many counts of this clone. The chain has TRBV18 and TRBJ2-7; possible D gene TRBD1, 6 bases. V lost 4 bases, J lost 7 bases, and 26 bases lay in between. Germline loops: CDR1 KGHSH, CDR2 LQKENI. The length of the CDR3 is 17 residues. CDR3 loop: CASSQQGTAGGGYEQYF. The DNA for the CDR3 is TGTGCCAGCTCACAGCAAGGTACTGCCGGTGGGGGCTATGAGCAGTACTTC. Combining the CDR3 with reference TRBV18 and TRBJ2-7 gives the whole variable domain NAGVMQNPRHLVRRRGQEARLRCSPMKGHSHVYWYRQLPEEGLKFMVYLQKENIIDESGMPKERFSAEFPKEGPSILRIQQVVRGDSAAYFCASSQQGTAGGGYEQYFGPGTRLTVT.

The chain joins TRBV3-1 (or the pseudogene TRBV3-2) to TRBJ2-2, with 8 bases identical to TRBD1. The CDR3 has 16 residues. CDR1 is LGHDT and CDR2 is YNNKEL in the germline V gene (reference sequence). The V and J ends lost 4 bases and 3 bases, in that order; junction bases with no gene match: 7. The CDR3 sequence: CASSRSGGAYTGELFF. The CDR3 coding sequence is TGTGCCAGCAGCCGGTCAGGGGGCGCGTACACCGGGGAGCTGTTTTTT.

The chain employs TRBV5-1 and TRBJ1-6; possibly TRBD1 for D (5 bases). The length of the CDR3 is 16 residues. Germline V gene lookup returns CDR1 SGHRS and CDR2 YFSETQ. V was clipped by 0 bases and J by 3 bases, with 10 bases between them. CDR3 sequence: CASSLGVGGYNSPLHF. In DNA form, the CDR3 reads TGCGCCAGCAGCTTGGGAGTCGGGGGCTATAATTCACCCCTCCACTTT.

The rearrangement joins TRBV6-1 to TRBJ2-1; no clear D gene. Germline CDR1 is MNHNS and CDR2 is SASEGT. The CDR3 sequence is 12 residues long. Trimming removed 2 bases at V and 10 bases at J, with 9 bases between. The CDR3 sequence: CASSESAREQFF. The CDR3 DNA sequence: TGTGCCAGCAGTGAATCGGCGAGGGAGCAGTTCTTC.

The chain recombines TRBV29-1 with TRBJ2-1; 11 nucleotides line up with TRBD2. This CDR3 has 15 residues. V gave up 1 base and J gave up 4 bases; unmatched junction bases: 3. Germline assignment: CDR1 SQVTM and CDR2 ANQGSEA. The CDR3 DNA reads TGCAGCGTTGAAGCCTTAGCGGGAGGGTACAATGAGCAGTTCTTC. Translation: CSVEALAGGYNEQFF.

The rearrangement links TRBV11-1 to TRBJ1-2, with D possibly TRBD1 on 5 matching bases. Germline CDR1 reads SGHAT; CDR2 reads FQDESV (reference sequence). The CDR3 has 13 residues. V was pared by 5 bases and J by 1 base, with 8 bases between. CDR3 bases: TGTGCCAGCAGCCCCGACAGTAACTATGGCTACACCTTC. It translates to CASSPDSNYGYTF.

J is TRBJ2-5 and V is TRBV5-1; D gene unclear. This CDR3 region has 13 residues. CDR1 and CDR2 (germline): SGHRS, YFSETQ. Trimming took 0 bases from V and 2 from J, leaving 5 bases between them. CDR3 protein: CASSLGLQETQYF. DNA of the CDR3: TGCGCCAGCAGCTTGGGTCTTCAAGAGACCCAGTACTTC.